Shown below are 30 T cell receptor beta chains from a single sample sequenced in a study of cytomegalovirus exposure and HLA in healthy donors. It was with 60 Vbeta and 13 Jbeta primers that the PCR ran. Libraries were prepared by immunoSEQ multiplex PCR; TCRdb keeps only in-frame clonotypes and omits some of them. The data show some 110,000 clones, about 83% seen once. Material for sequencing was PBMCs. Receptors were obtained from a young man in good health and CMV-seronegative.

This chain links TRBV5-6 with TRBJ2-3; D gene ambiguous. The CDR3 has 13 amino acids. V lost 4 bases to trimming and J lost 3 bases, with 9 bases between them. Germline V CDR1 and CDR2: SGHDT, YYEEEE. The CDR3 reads CASSPPMTDTQYF. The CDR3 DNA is TGTGCCAGCAGCCCTCCTATGACAGATACGCAGTATTTT.

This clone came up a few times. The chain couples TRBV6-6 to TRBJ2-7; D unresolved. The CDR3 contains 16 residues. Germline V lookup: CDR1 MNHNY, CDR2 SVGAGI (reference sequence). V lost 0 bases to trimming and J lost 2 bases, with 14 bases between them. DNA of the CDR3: TGTGCCAGCAGTTACTCGAAAGCAGGTCCAACCTACGAGCAGTACTTC. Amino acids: CASSYSKAGPTYEQYF.

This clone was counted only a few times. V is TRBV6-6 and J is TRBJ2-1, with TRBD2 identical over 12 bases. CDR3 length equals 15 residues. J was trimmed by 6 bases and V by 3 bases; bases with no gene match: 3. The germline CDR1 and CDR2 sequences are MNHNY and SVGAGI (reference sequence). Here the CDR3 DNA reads TGTGCCAGCAGTTATGGACTAGCGGGATCCAATGAGCAGTTCTTC. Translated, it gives CASSYGLAGSNEQFF.

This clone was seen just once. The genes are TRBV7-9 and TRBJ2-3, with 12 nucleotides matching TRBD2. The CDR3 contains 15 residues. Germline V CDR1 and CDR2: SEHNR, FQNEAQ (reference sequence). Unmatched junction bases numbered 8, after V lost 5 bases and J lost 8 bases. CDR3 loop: CASSPSGRAPGTQYF. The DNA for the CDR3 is TGTGCCAGCAGCCCTAGCGGGAGGGCCCCCGGTACGCAGTATTTT.

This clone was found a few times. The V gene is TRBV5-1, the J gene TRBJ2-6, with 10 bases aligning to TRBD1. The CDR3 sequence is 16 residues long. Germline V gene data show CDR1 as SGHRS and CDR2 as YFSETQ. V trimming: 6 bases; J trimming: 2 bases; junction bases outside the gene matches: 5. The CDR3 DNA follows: TGCGCCAGCATGGGGACAGGGGAGCCTGGGGCCAACGTCCTGACTTTC. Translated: CASMGTGEPGANVLTF.

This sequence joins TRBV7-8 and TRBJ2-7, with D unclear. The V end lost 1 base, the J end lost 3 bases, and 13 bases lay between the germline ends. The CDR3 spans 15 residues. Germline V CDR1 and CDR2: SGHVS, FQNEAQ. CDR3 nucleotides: TGTGCCAGCAGCTTAGTTGGGCAGGCCAACTACGAGCAGTACTTC. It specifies CASSLVGQANYEQYF.

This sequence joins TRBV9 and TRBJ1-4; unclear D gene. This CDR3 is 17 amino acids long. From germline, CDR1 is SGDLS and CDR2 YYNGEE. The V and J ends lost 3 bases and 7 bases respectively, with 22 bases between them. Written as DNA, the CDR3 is TGTGCCAGCAGCGCCCGGGAGGTGCAGGCCATGGGTGAAAAACTGTTTTTT. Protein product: CASSAREVQAMGEKLFF.

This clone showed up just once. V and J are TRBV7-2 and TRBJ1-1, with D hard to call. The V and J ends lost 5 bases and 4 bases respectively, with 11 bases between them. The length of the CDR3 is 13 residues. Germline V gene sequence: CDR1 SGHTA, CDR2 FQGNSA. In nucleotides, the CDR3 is TGTGCCAGCAGCCGCCGTCCGGGCACTGAAGCTTTCTTT. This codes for CASSRRPGTEAFF.

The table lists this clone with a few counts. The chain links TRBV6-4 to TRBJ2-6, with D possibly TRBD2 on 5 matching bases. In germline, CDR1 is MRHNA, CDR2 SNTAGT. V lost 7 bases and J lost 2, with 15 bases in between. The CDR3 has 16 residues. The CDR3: CASTPGSGTGANVLTF. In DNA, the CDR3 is TGTGCCAGCACCCCGGGGTCGGGGACTGGGGCCAACGTCCTGACTTTC.

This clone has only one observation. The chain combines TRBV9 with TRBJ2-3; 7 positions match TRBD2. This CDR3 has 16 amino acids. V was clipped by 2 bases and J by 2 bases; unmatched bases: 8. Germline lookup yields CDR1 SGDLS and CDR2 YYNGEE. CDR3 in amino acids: CASSVFLADNTDTQYF. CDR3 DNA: TGTGCCAGCAGCGTCTTCCTAGCGGATAACACAGATACGCAGTATTTT.

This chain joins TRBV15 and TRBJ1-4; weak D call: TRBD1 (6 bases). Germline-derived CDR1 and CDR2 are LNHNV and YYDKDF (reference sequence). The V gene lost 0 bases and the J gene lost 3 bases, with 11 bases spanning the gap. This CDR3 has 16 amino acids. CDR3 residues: CATSRDPGAANEKLFF. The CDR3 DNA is TGTGCCACCAGCAGAGATCCAGGGGCAGCTAATGAAAAACTGTTTTTT. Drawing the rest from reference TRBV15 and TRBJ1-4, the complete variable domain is DAMVIQNPRYQVTQFGKPVTLSCSQTLNHNVMYWYQQKSSQAPKLLFHYYDKDFNNEADTPDNFQSRRPNTSFCFLDIRSPGLGDTAMYLCATSRDPGAANEKLFFGSGTQLSVL.

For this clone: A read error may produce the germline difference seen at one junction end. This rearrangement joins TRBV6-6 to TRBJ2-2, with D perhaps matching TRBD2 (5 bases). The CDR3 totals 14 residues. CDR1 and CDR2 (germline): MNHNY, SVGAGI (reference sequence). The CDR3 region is CASSGRVSVGELFF. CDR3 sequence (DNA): TGTGCCAGCAGTGGGCGGGTATCCGTTGGGGAGCTGTTCTTT.

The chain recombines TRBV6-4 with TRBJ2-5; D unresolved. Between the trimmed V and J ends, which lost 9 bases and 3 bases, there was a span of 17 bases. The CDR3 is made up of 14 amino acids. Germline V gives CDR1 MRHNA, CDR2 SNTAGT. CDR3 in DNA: TGTGCCAGATGGCCTCGTATCCCCGAAGAGACCCAGTACTTC. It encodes CARWPRIPEETQYF.

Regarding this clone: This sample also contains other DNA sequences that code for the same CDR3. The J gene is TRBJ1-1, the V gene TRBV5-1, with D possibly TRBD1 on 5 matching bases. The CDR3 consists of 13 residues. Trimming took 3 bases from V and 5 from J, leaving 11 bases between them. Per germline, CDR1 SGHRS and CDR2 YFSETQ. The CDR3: CASSSIGGTEAFF. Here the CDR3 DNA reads TGCGCCAGCAGCTCGATCGGGGGAACTGAAGCTTTCTTT. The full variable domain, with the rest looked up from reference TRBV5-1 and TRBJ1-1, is KAGVTQTPRYLIKTRGQQVTLSCSPISGHRSVSWYQQTPGQGLQFLFEYFSETQRNKGNFPGRFSGRQFSNSRSEMNVSTLELGDSALYLCASSSIGGTEAFFGQGTRLTVV.

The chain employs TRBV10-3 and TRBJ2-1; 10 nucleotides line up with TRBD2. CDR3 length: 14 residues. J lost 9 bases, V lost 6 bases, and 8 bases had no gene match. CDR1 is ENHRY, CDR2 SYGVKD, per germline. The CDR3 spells CAIREPRTSGEQFF. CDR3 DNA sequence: TGTGCCATCAGAGAGCCGCGGACTAGCGGTGAGCAGTTCTTC.

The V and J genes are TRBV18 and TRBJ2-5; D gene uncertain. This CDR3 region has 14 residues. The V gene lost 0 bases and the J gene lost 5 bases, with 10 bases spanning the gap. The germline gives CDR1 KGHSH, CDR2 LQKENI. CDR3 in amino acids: CASSPPNIWETQYF. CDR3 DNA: TGTGCCAGCTCACCACCGAACATTTGGGAGACCCAGTACTTC.

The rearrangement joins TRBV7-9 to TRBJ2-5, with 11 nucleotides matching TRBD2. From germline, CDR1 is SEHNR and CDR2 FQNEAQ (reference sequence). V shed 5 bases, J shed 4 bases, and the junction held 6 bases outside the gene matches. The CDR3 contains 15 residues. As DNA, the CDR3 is TGTGCCAGCAGCCCCCGTACTAGCGGGGGAGAGACCCAGTACTTC. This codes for CASSPRTSGGETQYF.

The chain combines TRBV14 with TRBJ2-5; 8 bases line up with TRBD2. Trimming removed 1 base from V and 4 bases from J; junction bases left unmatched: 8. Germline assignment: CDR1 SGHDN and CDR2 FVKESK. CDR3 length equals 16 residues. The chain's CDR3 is CASSQVSGRLVETQYF. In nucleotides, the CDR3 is TGTGCCAGCAGCCAAGTGAGCGGGAGATTGGTAGAGACCCAGTACTTC.

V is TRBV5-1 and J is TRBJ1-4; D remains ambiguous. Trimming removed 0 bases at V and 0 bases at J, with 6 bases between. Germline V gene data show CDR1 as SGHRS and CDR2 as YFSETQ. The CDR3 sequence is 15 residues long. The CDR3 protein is CASSLAGATNEKLFF. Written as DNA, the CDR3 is TGCGCCAGCAGCTTGGCGGGTGCAACTAATGAAAAACTGTTTTTT.

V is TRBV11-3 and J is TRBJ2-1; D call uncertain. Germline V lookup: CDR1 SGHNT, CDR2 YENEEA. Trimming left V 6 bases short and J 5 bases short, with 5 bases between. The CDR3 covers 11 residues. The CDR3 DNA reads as TGTGCCAGCAGTCTCGACAATGAGCAGTTCTTC. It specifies CASSLDNEQFF.

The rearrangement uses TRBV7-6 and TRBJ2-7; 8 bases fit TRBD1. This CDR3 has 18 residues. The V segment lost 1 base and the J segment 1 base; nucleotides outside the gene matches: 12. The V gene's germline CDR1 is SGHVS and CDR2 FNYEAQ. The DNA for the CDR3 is TGTGCCAGCAGCTTAGATGTTACAGGGGGAGAAATGTCCTACGAGCAGTACTTC. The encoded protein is CASSLDVTGGEMSYEQYF.

The CDR3 DNA reads as TGTGCCAGCAGCCCCCGTAAGGACAGGGGCGAGCAGTACTTC. It specifies CASSPRKDRGEQYF. This chain joins TRBV7-2 and TRBJ2-7; 9 bases fit TRBD1. The CDR3 covers 14 residues. The ends lost 5 bases at V and 6 bases at J; junction bases unmatched: 8. The germline V gene has CDR1 SGHTA and CDR2 FQGNSA. The whole variable domain, remainder taken from reference TRBV7-2 and TRBJ2-7, is GAGVSQSPSNKVTEKGKDVELRCDPISGHTALYWYRQSLGQGLEFLIYFQGNSAPDKSGLPSDRFSAERTGGSVSTLTIQRTQQEDSAVYLCASSPRKDRGEQYFGPGTRLTVT.

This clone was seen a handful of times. CDR3 nucleotide sequence: TGCGCCAGCAGCCAAGTCCTGACAGGCCCCTACGAGCAGTACTTC. It encodes CASSQVLTGPYEQYF. V and J are TRBV4-3 and TRBJ2-7; D is perhaps TRBD1 (6 bases). Trimming removed 1 base from V and 2 bases from J, with 12 bases in between. Per the germline V gene, CDR1 is LGHNA and CDR2 is YSLEER. The CDR3 consists of 15 residues.

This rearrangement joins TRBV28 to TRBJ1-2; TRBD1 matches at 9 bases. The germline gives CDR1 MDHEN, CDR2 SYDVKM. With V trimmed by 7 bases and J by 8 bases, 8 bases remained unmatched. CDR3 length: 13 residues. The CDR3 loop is CASIPQGALGYTF. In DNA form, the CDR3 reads TGTGCCAGCATCCCACAGGGGGCTTTAGGCTACACCTTC.

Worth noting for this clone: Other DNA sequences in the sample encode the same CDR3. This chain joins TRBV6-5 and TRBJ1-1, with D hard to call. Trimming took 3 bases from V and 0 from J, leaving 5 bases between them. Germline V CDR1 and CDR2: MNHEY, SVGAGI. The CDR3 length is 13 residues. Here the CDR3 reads CASSYLMNTEAFF. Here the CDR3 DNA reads TGTGCCAGCAGTTATCTTATGAACACTGAAGCTTTCTTT.

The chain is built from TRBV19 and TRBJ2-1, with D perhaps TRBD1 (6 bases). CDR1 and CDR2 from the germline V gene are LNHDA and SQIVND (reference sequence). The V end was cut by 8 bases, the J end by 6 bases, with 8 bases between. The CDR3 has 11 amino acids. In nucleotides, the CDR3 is TGTGCCAGTCGACAGGTCAATGAGCAGTTCTTC. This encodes CASRQVNEQFF.

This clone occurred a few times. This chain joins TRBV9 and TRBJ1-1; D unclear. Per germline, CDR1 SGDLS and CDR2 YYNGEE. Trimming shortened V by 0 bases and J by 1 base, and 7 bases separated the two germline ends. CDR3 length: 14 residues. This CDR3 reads CASSVVAGNTEAFF. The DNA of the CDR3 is TGTGCCAGCAGCGTAGTAGCGGGGAACACTGAAGCTTTCTTT.

The CDR3 reads CASSLMRAISNTEAFF. CDR3 in DNA: TGTGCCAGCAGCTTAATGCGGGCCATCTCGAACACTGAAGCTTTCTTT. This chain uses TRBV7-2 with TRBJ1-1; no clear D gene. Germline CDR1 SGHTA, CDR2 FQGNSA. The V end lost 2 bases, the J end lost 1 base, and 14 bases lay between the germline ends. The length of the CDR3 is 16 residues.

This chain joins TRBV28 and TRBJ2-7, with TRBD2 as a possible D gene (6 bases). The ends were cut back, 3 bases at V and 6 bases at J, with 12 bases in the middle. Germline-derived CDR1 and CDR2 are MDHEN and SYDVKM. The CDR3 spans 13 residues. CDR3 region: CASSLGGEGEQYF. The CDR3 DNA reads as TGTGCCAGCAGTTTGGGGGGAGAGGGCGAGCAGTACTTC.

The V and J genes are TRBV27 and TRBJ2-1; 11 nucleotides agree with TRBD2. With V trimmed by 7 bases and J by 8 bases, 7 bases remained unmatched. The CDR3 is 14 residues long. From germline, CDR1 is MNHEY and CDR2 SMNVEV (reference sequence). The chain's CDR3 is CASTTSGSPYEQFF. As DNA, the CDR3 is TGTGCCAGCACTACTAGCGGGAGTCCCTATGAGCAGTTCTTC.